This T cell receptor (beta chain) originates from a study of regulatory T cells in long-lasting Graves disease. Study-level background: Newly diagnosed Graves' patients had taken antithyroid drugs under 3 months. General study findings and limits: Favoring TRBV28, TRBJ1-2 and TRBJ2-5 was a feature seen in persistent disease.

Libraries of TCR beta came from iRepertoire HTBI primers plus Arm-PCR of CDR3 regions. TCRdb called the multiplex PCR reads again in MiXCR, with one record for every CDR3 protein. The sample lists 400,000 to 500,000 distinct CDR3 sequences, about 15% occurring once. The germline gives CDR1 MNHEY, CDR2 SMNVEV (reference sequence). V lost 5 bases to trimming and J lost 3 bases, with 17 bases between them. This CDR3 has 15 residues. This clonotype has just a few counts. Its target is unknown. Regarding time point: newly diagnosed GD, antithyroid drugs for less than 3 months. Scientists built the TCR library using RNA that was extracted from PBMCs. These data also featured in a second study, about T cells in Graves' hyperthyroidism and ophthalmopathy. That source notes: The TCR CDR3 first-round RT-PCR relied on the HTBI primer set. Before onset, by a median of about six months, the model predicted ophthalmopathy.

The TCR comes from a young woman with Graves disease. The rearrangement uses TRBV27 and TRBJ2-7; D is possibly TRBD2 (6 bases). Sequencing used peripheral blood mononuclear cells (PBMCs), obtained at new diagnosis, from a patient treated with antithyroid drugs. The CDR3 sequence: CASSPHSGAIYEQYF. The CDR3 DNA reads TGTGCCAGCAGTCCCCATTCGGGAGCGATCTACGAGCAGTACTTC.